The 6 T cell receptor beta chains below all came from one sample that was sequenced in a study of T cells in Graves' hyperthyroidism and ophthalmopathy. Amplification of TCR beta CDR3 regions was performed using RNA transcripts as template. An initial round of RT-PCR targeting the TCR CDR3 relied on the HTBI primer set. TCRdb re-derived calls from the multiplex PCR reads in MiXCR, one entry per CDR3 protein. Here the sample spans 600,000 to 700,000 distinct CDR3 sequences, approximately 14% being singletons. The specimen sequenced was blood. All receptors derive from a woman in her thirties or forties with Graves' ophthalmopathy.

This clonotype was seen ten or more times. The gene calls are TRBV10-3 and TRBJ2-7, with 7 positions matching TRBD1. The ends lost 0 bases at V and 3 bases at J; junction bases unmatched: 5. CDR3 length: 15 residues. CDR1 is ENHRY, CDR2 SYGVKD, per germline. The CDR3: CAISESGTDNYEQYF. The CDR3 region has the DNA TGTGCCATCAGTGAGTCGGGGACAGATAACTACGAGCAGTACTTC.

This clonotype was counted only a few times. The chain combines TRBV5-1 with TRBJ2-5; TRBD2 is a possible D gene (5 bases). Germline V CDR1 and CDR2: SGHRS, YFSETQ. V was trimmed by 8 bases and J by 2 bases, leaving 19 bases between them. This CDR3 contains 15 residues. For the CDR3, the DNA is TGCGCCAGTCGACCTAACTCGGGGAGACAAGAGACCCAGTACTTC. Amino acid sequence: CASRPNSGRQETQYF.

V usage is TRBV12-3 or TRBV12-4 and J usage is TRBJ2-5, with D hard to call. The V gene lost 6 bases and the J gene lost 2 bases, with 10 bases spanning the gap. This CDR3 spans 13 amino acids. The CDR3 loop is CASRRLLQETQYF. CDR3 nucleotide sequence: TGTGCCAGCAGAAGACTGCTTCAAGAGACCCAGTACTTC.

This clonotype was seen many times. J is TRBJ2-7 and V is TRBV5-1, with a weak D call TRBD1 (5 bases). Looked up from germline, CDR1 is SGHRS and CDR2 is YFSETQ. The CDR3 extends over 11 amino acids. Trimming left V 5 bases short and J 5 bases short, with 8 bases between. The CDR3, as DNA: TGCGCCAGCAGTAGACAGAACGAGCAGTACTTC. Translating gives CASSRQNEQYF.

This clonotype was observed many times. This chain uses TRBV12-3 or TRBV12-4 with TRBJ1-5, with unresolved D. The CDR3 extends over 14 amino acids. The ends were cut back, 3 bases at V and 6 bases at J, with 12 bases in the middle. This chain's CDR3 is CASSFVGYGQPQHF. CDR3 in DNA: TGTGCCAGCAGTTTTGTAGGGTACGGTCAGCCCCAGCATTTT.

This clonotype was seen ten or more times. The chain has TRBV6-2 or TRBV6-3 and TRBJ2-7; maybe TRBD1 (6 bases). Germline V gene sequence: CDR1 MNHEY, CDR2 SVGEGT. The CDR3 runs to 14 residues. V was shortened by 7 bases and J by 0 bases, with 13 bases between the two germline ends. The CDR3 sequence is CASTTGRSSYEQYF. The CDR3 nucleotides are TGTGCCAGCACCACAGGGAGAAGCTCCTACGAGCAGTACTTC.